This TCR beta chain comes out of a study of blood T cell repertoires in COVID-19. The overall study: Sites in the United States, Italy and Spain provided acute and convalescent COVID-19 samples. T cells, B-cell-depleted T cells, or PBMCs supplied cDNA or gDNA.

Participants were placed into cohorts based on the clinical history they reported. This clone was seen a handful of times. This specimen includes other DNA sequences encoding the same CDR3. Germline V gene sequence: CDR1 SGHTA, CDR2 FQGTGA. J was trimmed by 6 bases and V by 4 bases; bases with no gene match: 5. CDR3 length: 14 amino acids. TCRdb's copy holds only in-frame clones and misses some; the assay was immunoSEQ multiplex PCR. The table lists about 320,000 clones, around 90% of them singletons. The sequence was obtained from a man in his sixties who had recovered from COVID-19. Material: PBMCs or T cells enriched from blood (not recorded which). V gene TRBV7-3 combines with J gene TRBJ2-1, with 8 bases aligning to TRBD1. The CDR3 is CASSSGTGANEQFF. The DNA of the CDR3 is TGTGCCAGCAGCTCGGGGACAGGCGCCAATGAGCAGTTCTTC. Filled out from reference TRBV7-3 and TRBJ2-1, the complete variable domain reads GAGVSQTPSNKVTEKGKYVELRCDPISGHTALYWYRQSLGQGPEFLIYFQGTGAADDSGLPNDRFFAVRPEGSVSTLKIQRTERGDSAVYLCASSSGTGANEQFFGPGTRLTVL.